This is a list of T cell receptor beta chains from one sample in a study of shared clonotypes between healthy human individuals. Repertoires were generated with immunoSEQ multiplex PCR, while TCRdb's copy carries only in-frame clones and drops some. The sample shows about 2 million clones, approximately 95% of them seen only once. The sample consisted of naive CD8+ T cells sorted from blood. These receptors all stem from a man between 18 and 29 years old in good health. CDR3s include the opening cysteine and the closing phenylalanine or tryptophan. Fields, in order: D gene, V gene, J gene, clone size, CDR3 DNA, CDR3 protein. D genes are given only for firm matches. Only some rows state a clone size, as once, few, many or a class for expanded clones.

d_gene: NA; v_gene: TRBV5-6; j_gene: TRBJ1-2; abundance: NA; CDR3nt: TGTGCCAGCAGCTTGTGGGGGGCTCCTAACCTTAACTATGGCTACACCTTC; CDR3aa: CASSLWGAPNLNYGYTF
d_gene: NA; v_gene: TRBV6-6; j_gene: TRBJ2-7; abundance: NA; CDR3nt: TGTGCCAGCAGTTACTCCTCCAGGGACGAGCAGTACTTC; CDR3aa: CASSYSSRDEQYF
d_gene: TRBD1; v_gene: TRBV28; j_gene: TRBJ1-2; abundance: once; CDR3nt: TGTGCCAGCAGTTTGCCCGGGACAGAGTATGGCTACACCTTC; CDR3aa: CASSLPGTEYGYTF
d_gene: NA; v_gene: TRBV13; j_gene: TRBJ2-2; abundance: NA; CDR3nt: TGTGCCAGCGGTTGGGGAGTGAGACCGAACACCGGGGAGCTGTTTTTT; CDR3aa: CASGWGVRPNTGELFF
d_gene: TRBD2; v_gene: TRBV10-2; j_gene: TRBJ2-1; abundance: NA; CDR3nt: TGCGCCAGCAGTGTCCCGACTAGCGGGGGGCACAATGAGCAGTTCTTC; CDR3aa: CASSVPTSGGHNEQFF
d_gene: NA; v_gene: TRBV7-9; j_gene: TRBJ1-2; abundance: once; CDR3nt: TGTGCCAGCAGCTTCCCGACAACTTCCAACTATGGCTACACCTTC; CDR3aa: CASSFPTTSNYGYTF
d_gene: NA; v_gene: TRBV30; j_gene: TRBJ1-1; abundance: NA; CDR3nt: TGTGCCTGGGGCGAAGGGTGGAACACTGAAGCTTTCTTT; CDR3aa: CAWGEGWNTEAFF
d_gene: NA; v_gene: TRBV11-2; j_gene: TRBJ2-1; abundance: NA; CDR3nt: TGTGCCAGCAGCTTAGATAGGAGTAGCGGAATCTACAATGAGCAGTTCTTC; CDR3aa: CASSLDRSSGIYNEQFF
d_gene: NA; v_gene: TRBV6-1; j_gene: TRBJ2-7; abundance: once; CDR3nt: TGTGCCAGCAGTCCCAGAGCCTACGAGCAGTACTTC; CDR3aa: CASSPRAYEQYF
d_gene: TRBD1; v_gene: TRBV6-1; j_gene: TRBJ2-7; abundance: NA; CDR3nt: TGTGCCAGCAGTGAAAGTGACAGGGGCAGCTCCTACGAGCAGTACTTC; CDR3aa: CASSESDRGSSYEQYF
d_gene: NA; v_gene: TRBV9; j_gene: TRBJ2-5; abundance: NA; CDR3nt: TGTGCCAGCAGCGCCGGAGGGGGGTTTGAGACCCAGTACTTC; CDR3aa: CASSAGGGFETQYF
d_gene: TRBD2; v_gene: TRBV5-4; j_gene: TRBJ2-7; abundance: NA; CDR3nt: TGTGCCAGCAGCATAACTAGCGGGGGGAGCTCCTACGAGCAGTACTTC; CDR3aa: CASSITSGGSSYEQYF
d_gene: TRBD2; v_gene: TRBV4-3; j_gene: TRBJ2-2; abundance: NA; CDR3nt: TGCGCCAGCAGCGAACGACTAGCGGGAGGCTCAGGGGGCGGGGAGCTGTTTTTT; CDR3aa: CASSERLAGGSGGGELFF
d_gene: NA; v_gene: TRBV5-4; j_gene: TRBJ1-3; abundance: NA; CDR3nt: TGTGCCAGCAGCTTTTCTAAGGGAAACACCATATATTTT; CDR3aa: CASSFSKGNTIYF
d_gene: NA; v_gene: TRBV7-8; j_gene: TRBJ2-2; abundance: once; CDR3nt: TGTGCCAGCAGCAGGGCGGGACGCGGCACCGGGGAGCTGTTTTTT; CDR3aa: CASSRAGRGTGELFF
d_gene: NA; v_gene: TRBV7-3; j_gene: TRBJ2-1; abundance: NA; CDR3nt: TGTGCCAGCAGCCAAGGTTCTGGGCAGGGGTACAATGAGCAGTTCTTC; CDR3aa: CASSQGSGQGYNEQFF
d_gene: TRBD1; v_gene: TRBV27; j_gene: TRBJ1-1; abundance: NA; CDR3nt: TGTGCCAGCAGTTTGAGGGGGCCTATGAACACTGAAGCTTTCTTT; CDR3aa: CASSLRGPMNTEAFF
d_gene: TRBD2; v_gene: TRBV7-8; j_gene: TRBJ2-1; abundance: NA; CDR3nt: TGTGCCAGCAGGTTTAGCGGGAGCTCCTACAATGAGCAGTTCTTC; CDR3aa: CASRFSGSSYNEQFF
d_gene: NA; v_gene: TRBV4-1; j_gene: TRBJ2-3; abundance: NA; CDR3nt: TGCGCCAGCAGCCAAGTTATGGCAGATACGCAGTATTTT; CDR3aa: CASSQVMADTQYF
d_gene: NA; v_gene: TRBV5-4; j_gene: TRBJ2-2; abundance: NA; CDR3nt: TGTGCCAGCAGCTTGGGTTGGGTGGACACCGGGGAGCTGTTTTTT; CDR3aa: CASSLGWVDTGELFF
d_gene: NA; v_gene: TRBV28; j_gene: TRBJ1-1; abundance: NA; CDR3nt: TGTGCCAGCAGCCTGGTGGCTACCCTCACTGAAGCTTTCTTT; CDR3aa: CASSLVATLTEAFF
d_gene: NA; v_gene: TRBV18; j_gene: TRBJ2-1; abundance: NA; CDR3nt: TGTGCCAGCTCACGTAACAATGAGCAGTTCTTC; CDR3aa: CASSRNNEQFF
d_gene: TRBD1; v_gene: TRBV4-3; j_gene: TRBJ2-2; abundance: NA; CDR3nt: TGCGCCAGCAGCCAAGATCAGGGGACAGGGATCGTCGGGGAGCTGTTTTTT; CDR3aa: CASSQDQGTGIVGELFF
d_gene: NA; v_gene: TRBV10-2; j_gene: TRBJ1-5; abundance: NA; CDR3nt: TGCGCCAGCAGTGAGAGAGGGCCGTTCGAGCCCCAGCATTTT; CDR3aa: CASSERGPFEPQHF
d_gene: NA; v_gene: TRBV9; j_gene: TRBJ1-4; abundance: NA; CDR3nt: TGTGCCAGCAGCCCCCAGAGGACTCCTGCTGAAAAACTGTTTTTT; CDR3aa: CASSPQRTPAEKLFF
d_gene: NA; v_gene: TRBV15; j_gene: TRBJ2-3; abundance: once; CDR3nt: TGTGCCACCAGCGATTCCGCCGGGACCGCCAATACGCAGTATTTT; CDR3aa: CATSDSAGTANTQYF
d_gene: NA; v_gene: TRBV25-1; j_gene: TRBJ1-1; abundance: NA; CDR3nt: TGTGCCAGCAGTGAAAGTGGGAGCACTGAAGCTTTCTTT; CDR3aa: CASSESGSTEAFF
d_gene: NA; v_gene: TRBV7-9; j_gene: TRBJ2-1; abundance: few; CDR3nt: TGTGCCAGCAGCTCGCCCCTAGTGGATGAGCAGTTCTTC; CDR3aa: CASSSPLVDEQFF
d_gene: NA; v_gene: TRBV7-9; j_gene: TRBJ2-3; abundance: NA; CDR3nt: TGTGCCAGCAGCCCTCGGGGCAGTAGCACAGATACGCAGTATTTT; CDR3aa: CASSPRGSSTDTQYF
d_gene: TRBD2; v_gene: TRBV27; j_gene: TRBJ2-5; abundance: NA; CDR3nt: TGTGCCAGCAGCGGGACTAGCGGGACACGGGGCTACGAGACCCAGTACTTC; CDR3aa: CASSGTSGTRGYETQYF
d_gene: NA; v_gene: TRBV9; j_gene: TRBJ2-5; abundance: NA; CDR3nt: TGTGCCAGCAGCGTAGGTTTAGAGTCGAACGGAGAGACCCAGTACTTC; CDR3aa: CASSVGLESNGETQYF
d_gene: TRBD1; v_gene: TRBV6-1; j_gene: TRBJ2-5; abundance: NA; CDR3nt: TGTGCCAGCAGTCAACCGGACAGGTACCAAGAGACCCAGTACTTC; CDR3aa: CASSQPDRYQETQYF
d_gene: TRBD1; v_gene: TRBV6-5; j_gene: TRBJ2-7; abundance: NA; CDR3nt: TGTGCCAGCAGTCCGGGACAGGGGTTGGATGAGCAGTACTTC; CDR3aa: CASSPGQGLDEQYF
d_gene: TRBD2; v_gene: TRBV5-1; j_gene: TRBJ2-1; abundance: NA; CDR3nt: TGCGCCAGCAGAGATCCGGGACTAGCGGCTGGTAATGAGCAGTTCTTC; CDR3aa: CASRDPGLAAGNEQFF
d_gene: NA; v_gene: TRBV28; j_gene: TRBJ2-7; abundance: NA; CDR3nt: TGTGCCAGCAGTTTGCTAGGGGGGACCTACGAGCAGTACTTC; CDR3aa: CASSLLGGTYEQYF
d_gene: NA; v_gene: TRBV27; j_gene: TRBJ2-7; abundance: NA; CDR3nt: TGTGCCAGCAGTTTATCGGCGGGGTCAGGGCGATTCTCCTACGAGCAGTACTTC; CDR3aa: CASSLSAGSGRFSYEQYF
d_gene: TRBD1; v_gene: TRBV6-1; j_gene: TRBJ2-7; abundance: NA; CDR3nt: TGTGCCAGCAGTGAATCCCAATGGACAGGGGATACGTACGAGCAGTACTTC; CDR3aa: CASSESQWTGDTYEQYF
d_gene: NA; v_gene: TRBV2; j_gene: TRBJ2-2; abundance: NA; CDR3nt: TGTGCCAGCGGTGGCGGGACATCCGAATCGAACACCGGGGAGCTGTTTTTT; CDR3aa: CASGGGTSESNTGELFF
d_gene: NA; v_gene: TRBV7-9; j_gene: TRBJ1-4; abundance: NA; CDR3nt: TGTGCCAGCAGCTTCGGACAGTCTAATGAAAAACTGTTTTTT; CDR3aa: CASSFGQSNEKLFF
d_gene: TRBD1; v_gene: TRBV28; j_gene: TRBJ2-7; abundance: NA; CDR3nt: TGTGCCAGCCGGGACAGGACGACCTACGAGCAGTACTTC; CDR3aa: CASRDRTTYEQYF
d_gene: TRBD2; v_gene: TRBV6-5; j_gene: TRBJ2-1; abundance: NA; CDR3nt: TGTGCCAGCACCCCCCTCGGGGGGTCCGTCGAGCAGTTCTTC; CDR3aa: CASTPLGGSVEQFF
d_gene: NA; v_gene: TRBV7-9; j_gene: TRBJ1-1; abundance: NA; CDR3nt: TGTGCCAGCAGCTTAGACAGTGTTACTGAAGCTTTCTTT; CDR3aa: CASSLDSVTEAFF
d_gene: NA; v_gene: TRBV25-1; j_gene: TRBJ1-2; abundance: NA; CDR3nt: TGTGCCAGCAGTCCAGGGGCCGGTAACTATGGCTACACCTTC; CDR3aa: CASSPGAGNYGYTF
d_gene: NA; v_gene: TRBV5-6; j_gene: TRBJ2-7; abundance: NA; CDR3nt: TGTGCCAGCAGCTTGGATCAGGTCTCCTACGAGCAGTACTTC; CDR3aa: CASSLDQVSYEQYF
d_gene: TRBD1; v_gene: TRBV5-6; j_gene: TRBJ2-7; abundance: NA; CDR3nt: TGTGCCAGCAGCTTGTCGTGGACAGGGGCGAGTGAGCAGTACTTC; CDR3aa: CASSLSWTGASEQYF
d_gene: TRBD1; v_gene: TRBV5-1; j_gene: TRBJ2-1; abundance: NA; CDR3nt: TGCGCCAGCAGCTTTAGAGGGGGCCCGTCCAATGAGCAGTTCTTC; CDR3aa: CASSFRGGPSNEQFF
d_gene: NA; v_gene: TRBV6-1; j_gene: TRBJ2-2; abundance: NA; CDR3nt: TGTGCCAGCAGTGCCTGGTTGACCGGGGAGCTGTTTTTT; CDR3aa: CASSAWLTGELFF
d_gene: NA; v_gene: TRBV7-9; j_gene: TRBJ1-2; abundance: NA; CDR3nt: TGTGCCAGCAGCTTAGCCGGGCTGGGTCAGAACTATGGCTACACCTTC; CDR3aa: CASSLAGLGQNYGYTF
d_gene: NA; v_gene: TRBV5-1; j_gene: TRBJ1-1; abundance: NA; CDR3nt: TGCGCCAGCAGAGACCTTAACACTGAAGCTTTCTTT; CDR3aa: CASRDLNTEAFF
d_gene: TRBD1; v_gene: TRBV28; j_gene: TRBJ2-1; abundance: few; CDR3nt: TGTGCCAGCAGCCACAAAGGACAGGGGCTTTACAATGAGCAGTTCTTC; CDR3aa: CASSHKGQGLYNEQFF
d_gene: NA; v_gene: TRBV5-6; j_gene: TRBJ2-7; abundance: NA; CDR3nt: TGTGCCAGCAGCTTGGCCCCCCTCCCCACCTACGAGCAGTACTTC; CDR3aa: CASSLAPLPTYEQYF
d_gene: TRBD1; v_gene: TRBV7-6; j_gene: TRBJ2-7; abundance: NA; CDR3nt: TGTGCCAGCAGTCCCGGGACAGACGTTTACGAGCAGTACTTC; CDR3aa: CASSPGTDVYEQYF
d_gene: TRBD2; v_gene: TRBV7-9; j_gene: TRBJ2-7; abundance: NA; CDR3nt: TGTGCCAGCAGTCAGGTGCCTAGCGGCTCCTACGAGCAGTACTTC; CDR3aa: CASSQVPSGSYEQYF
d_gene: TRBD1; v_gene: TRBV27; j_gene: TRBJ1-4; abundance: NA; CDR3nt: TGTGCCAGCAGTTCCCTACAGGGGGTGACTAATGAAAAACTGTTTTTT; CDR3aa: CASSSLQGVTNEKLFF
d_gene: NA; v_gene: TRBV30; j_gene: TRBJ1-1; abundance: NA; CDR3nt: TGTGCCTGGAGTGTAGGATCGTTAGAAGCTTTCTTT; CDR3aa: CAWSVGSLEAFF
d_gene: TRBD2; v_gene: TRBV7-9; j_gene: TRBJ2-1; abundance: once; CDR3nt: TGTGCCAGCAGCTCTCTAGCGGGACTCTACAATGAGCAGTTCTTC; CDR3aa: CASSSLAGLYNEQFF
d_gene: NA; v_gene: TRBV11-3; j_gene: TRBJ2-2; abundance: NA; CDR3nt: TGTGCCAGCAGCTCCTCGCCTAACACCGGGGAGCTGTTTTTT; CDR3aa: CASSSSPNTGELFF